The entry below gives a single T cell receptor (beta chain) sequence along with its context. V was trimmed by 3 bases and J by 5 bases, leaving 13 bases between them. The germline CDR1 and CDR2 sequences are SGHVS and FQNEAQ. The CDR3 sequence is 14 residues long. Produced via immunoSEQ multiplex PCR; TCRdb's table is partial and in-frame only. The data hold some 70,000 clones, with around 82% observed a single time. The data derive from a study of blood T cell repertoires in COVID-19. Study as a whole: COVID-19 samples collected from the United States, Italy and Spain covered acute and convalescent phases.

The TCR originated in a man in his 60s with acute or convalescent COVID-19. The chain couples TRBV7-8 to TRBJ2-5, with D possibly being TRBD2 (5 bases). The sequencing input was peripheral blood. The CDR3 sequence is CASSFRAVRETQYF. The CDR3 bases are TGTGCCAGCAGCTTTCGAGCGGTCCGGGAGACCCAGTACTTC.